This TCR beta chain stems from a study of cytotoxic CD8 clonotypes in ibrutinib-treated CLL. TCRdb's table, derived via immunoSEQ multiplex PCR, lists solely in-frame clones and lacks some. The sample consists of 100,000 or so clones, more than 55% of them appearing once. Of note for this clone: The target antigen is unknown.

Study-level findings and limits: Circulating CD8+ T-cell counts were tracked by baseline clonality, which exceeded that of age-matched healthy donors.

The CDR3 totals 15 residues. Germline values: CDR1 KGHSH, CDR2 LQKENI. The V end lost 2 bases, the J end lost 0 bases, and 11 bases lay between the germline ends. This TCR was sampled from a human donor with chronic lymphocytic leukemia. The sample in question was PBMCs, obtained after 24 months of ibrutinib treatment. The genes are TRBV18 and TRBJ2-7; D is unresolved. CDR3 DNA: TGTGCCAGCTCACCAGGTCCGAACCCCTCCTACGAGCAGTACTTC. Its translation is CASSPGPNPSYEQYF.